The entry below describes one T cell receptor beta chain. The antigen is undetermined. Documented treatment: roughly 10-day PBMC culture with coronavirus spike peptide pools or control peptides (ViraFEST assay). Following expansion of antigen-specific T cells with peptide pools, ViraFEST then sequenced TCRs. Fresh medium (containing IL-2) replaced half the medium on days 3 and 7. The sample originates from a study of vaccination and CD4 T cells after COVID-19. About the research overall: Convalescent persons amounted to six males plus four females, two of whom were Hispanic. Spike peptides, overlapping and drawn from SARS-CoV-2, HCoV-NL63, HCoV-OC43 and HCoV-229E, were used to stimulate cells.

Sequencing of the DNA from cultured CD4+ T cells was carried out with the Oncomine TCR Beta short-read assay. MiXCR, applied by TCRdb to the PCR reads, yields one record per CDR3 protein. The sample includes about 14,000 distinct CDR3 sequences, 53% seen only once; the top ten take about 4.2%. The TCR originated in a human donor who had recovered from COVID-19. The starting material was CD4+ T cells from blood, cultured in vitro, obtained before SARS-CoV-2 vaccination.

CDR3 loop: CASSFPAAGYTF. The CDR3 DNA follows: TGTGCCAGCAGCTTCCCGGCGGCTGGGTACACCTTC. The V gene is TRBV7-9, the J gene TRBJ1-2; D is ambiguous. Germline V lookup: CDR1 SEHNR, CDR2 FQNEAQ (reference sequence). The CDR3 runs to 12 residues. Between the trimmed V and J ends, which lost 3 bases and 11 bases, there was a span of 13 bases.